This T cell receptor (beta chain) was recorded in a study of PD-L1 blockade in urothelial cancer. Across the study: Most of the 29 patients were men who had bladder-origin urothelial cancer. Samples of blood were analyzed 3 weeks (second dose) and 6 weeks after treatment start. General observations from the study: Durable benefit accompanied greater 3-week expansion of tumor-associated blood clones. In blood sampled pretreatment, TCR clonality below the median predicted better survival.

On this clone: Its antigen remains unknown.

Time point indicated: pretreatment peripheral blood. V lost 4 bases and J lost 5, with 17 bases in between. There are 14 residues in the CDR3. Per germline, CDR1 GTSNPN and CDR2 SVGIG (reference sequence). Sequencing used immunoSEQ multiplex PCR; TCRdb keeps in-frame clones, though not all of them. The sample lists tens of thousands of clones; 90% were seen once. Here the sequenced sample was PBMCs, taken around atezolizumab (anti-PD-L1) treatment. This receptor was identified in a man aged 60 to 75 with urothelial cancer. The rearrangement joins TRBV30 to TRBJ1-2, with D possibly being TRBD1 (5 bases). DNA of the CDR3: TGTGCCTGGACCTACGGGACTGGAGCTTATGGCTACACCTTC. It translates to CAWTYGTGAYGYTF.